The 15 T cell receptor beta chains below were found in one sample sequenced in a study of OX40 agonist ivuxolimab in advanced cancers. Generated by immunoSEQ multiplex PCR, the TCRdb table keeps only in-frame clones and is missing some. The table lists 100,000 or so clones, roughly nine tenths of them singletons. Sequencing was performed on CD4+ or CD8+ T cells sorted from blood, taken in a trial of the OX40 agonist ivuxolimab. All receptors come from an adult with an advanced solid tumor such as melanoma, head and neck, liver or kidney cancer.

The chain has TRBV30 and TRBJ1-1, with a possible D match to TRBD1 (5 bases). Trimming removed 3 bases from V and 6 bases from J, with 5 bases in between. Germline CDR1 reads GTSNPN; CDR2 reads SVGIG (reference sequence). This CDR3 comprises 10 residues. CDR3 amino acids: CAWRGPEAFF. The CDR3 nucleotides read TGTGCCTGGAGGGGGCCTGAAGCTTTCTTT. Based on the CDR3 plus reference TRBV30 and TRBJ1-1, the full variable domain is SQTIHQWPATLVQPVGSPLSLECTVEGTSNPNLYWYRQAAGRGLQLLFYSVGIGQISSEVPQNLSASRPQDRQFILSSKKLLLSDSGFYLCAWRGPEAFFGQGTRLTVV.

The genes are TRBV7-9 and TRBJ2-7; 8 nucleotides match TRBD1. The CDR3 sequence is 15 residues long. The V and J ends lost 5 bases and 1 base, in that order; junction bases with no gene match: 7. From germline, CDR1 is SEHNR and CDR2 FQNEAQ (reference sequence). The CDR3 is CASSTQGARSYEQYF. In DNA form, the CDR3 reads TGTGCCAGCAGCACCCAGGGGGCGAGGTCCTACGAGCAGTACTTC.

V usage is TRBV6-5 and J usage is TRBJ1-5; 10 bases align to TRBD1. Germline V lookup: CDR1 MNHEY, CDR2 SVGAGI. With 5 bases clipped from V and 4 bases from J, the junction kept 5 bases outside the gene matches. The CDR3 runs to 15 residues. The CDR3 DNA sequence: TGTGCCAGCAGTAAGGGACAGGGGTTGAATCAGCCCCAGCATTTT. Translating it yields CASSKGQGLNQPQHF.

This clone was detected only a few times. The V call is TRBV27, the J call TRBJ2-3; D is possibly TRBD2 (7 bases). The germline V gene has CDR1 MNHEY and CDR2 SMNVEV (reference sequence). V was pared by 5 bases and J by 4 bases, with 16 bases between. The CDR3 is 15 amino acids. The CDR3 coding sequence is TGTGCCAGCAGTCAGTCGGGGGGCAGGCCAGATACGCAGTATTTT. This codes for CASSQSGGRPDTQYF.

This clone was recorded once. V is TRBV19 and J is TRBJ2-7, with no clear D. Trimming left V 4 bases short and J 6 bases short, with 13 bases between. The CDR3 runs to 13 residues. Germline V lookup: CDR1 LNHDA, CDR2 SQIVND (reference sequence). The CDR3 loop reads CASSSGRSREQYF. Written as DNA, the CDR3 is TGTGCCAGTAGTAGCGGACGGTCGCGCGAGCAGTACTTC.

This CDR3 reads CASSPGGGRSTEAFF. The CDR3 DNA follows: TGTGCCAGCAGCCCAGGTGGGGGGAGGAGCACTGAAGCTTTCTTT. V gene TRBV11-3 combines with J gene TRBJ1-1; perhaps TRBD1 as D (5 bases). The germline V and J ends were trimmed by 5 bases and 4 bases, with 17 bases remaining between them. There are 15 residues in the CDR3. The germline gives CDR1 SGHNT, CDR2 YENEEA.

The gene calls are TRBV19 and TRBJ2-5, with 9 bases fitting TRBD1. CDR1 is LNHDA, CDR2 SQIVND, per germline (reference sequence). The ends lost 4 bases at V and 2 bases at J; junction bases unmatched: 8. This CDR3 contains 16 residues. The CDR3: CASSTTGGLTQETQYF. The CDR3 DNA sequence: TGTGCCAGTAGTACCACAGGGGGCCTAACTCAAGAGACCCAGTACTTC. Full variable domain (missing parts from reference TRBV19 and TRBJ2-5): DGGITQSPKYLFRKEGQNVTLSCEQNLNHDAMYWYRQDPGQGLRLIYYSQIVNDFQKGDIAEGYSVSREKKESFPLTVTSAQKNPTAFYLCASSTTGGLTQETQYFGPGTRLLVL.

The V and J genes are TRBV19 and TRBJ1-2, with no clear D. The CDR3 runs to 13 residues. The germline V and J ends were trimmed by 3 bases and 7 bases, with 12 bases remaining between them. Germline V gives CDR1 LNHDA, CDR2 SQIVND (reference sequence). The CDR3 sequence: CASSIARVGGYTF. The CDR3 nucleotides are TGTGCCAGTAGTATTGCGCGGGTAGGTGGCTACACCTTC.

This sequence joins TRBV20-1 and TRBJ2-7, with D hard to call. The CDR3 extends over 10 amino acids. The V and J ends lost 5 bases and 3 bases respectively, with 5 bases between them. CDR1 is DFQATT, CDR2 SNEGSKA, per germline (reference sequence). CDR3 protein: CSALDYEQYF. The CDR3 DNA sequence: TGCAGTGCTTTGGACTACGAGCAGTACTTC.

J is TRBJ2-3 and V is TRBV7-3, with D unresolved. The CDR3 sequence is 13 residues long. The germline gives CDR1 SGHTA, CDR2 FQGTGA. Trimming took off 3 bases at V and 10 bases at J, with 14 bases between the two ends. For the CDR3, the DNA is TGTGCCAGCAGCTTGACTCCCGAGTTGGCGCAGTATTTT. Translating it yields CASSLTPELAQYF. Full variable domain (missing parts from reference TRBV7-3 and TRBJ2-3): GAGVSQTPSNKVTEKGKYVELRCDPISGHTALYWYRQSLGQGPEFLIYFQGTGAADDSGLPNDRFFAVRPEGSVSTLKIQRTERGDSAVYLCASSLTPELAQYFGPGTRLTVL.

The chain joins TRBV5-6 to TRBJ2-3; the match to TRBD2 covers 8 bases. CDR1 and CDR2 from the germline V gene are SGHDT and YYEEEE. The CDR3 covers 17 residues. Trimming removed 1 base from V and 1 base from J; junction bases left unmatched: 8. CDR3 in amino acids: CASSLSGRALGTDTQYF. For the CDR3, the DNA is TGTGCCAGCAGCTTGTCCGGGAGGGCCTTGGGCACAGATACGCAGTATTTT. The whole variable domain, filled in from reference TRBV5-6 and TRBJ2-3, reads DAGVTQSPTHLIKTRGQQVTLRCSPKSGHDTVSWYQQALGQGPQFIFQYYEEEERQRGNFPDRFSGHQFPNYSSELNVNALLLGDSALYLCASSLSGRALGTDTQYFGPGTRLTVL.

This chain connects TRBV19 to TRBJ2-7; unclear D gene. Trimming pared 5 bases from V and 7 bases from J, leaving 9 bases between. The CDR3 consists of 11 residues. CDR1 is LNHDA, CDR2 SQIVND, per germline (reference sequence). The CDR3 nucleotides are TGTGCCAGTAGTTCAGCGTGGGAGCAGTACTTC. As protein: CASSSAWEQYF.

This chain connects TRBV29-1 to TRBJ2-1; 11 nucleotides line up with TRBD2. Germline V gene data show CDR1 as SQVTM and CDR2 as ANQGSEA. V lost 3 bases, J lost 8 bases, and 12 bases stayed unmatched. CDR3 length: 16 amino acids. CDR3 protein: CSVDPILAGVGDEQFF. The CDR3 region has the DNA TGCAGCGTTGACCCAATACTAGCGGGAGTAGGCGATGAGCAGTTCTTC.

This chain links TRBV11-2 with TRBJ1-4; D is unresolved. CDR1 and CDR2 from the germline V gene are SGHAT and FQNNGV. V lost 6 bases to trimming and J lost 7 bases, with 9 bases between them. CDR3 length: 12 residues. CDR3 in amino acids: CASSFRSEKLFF. CDR3 DNA sequence: TGTGCCAGCAGTTTTAGGAGTGAAAAACTGTTTTTT.

V gene TRBV6-1 combines with J gene TRBJ1-1; TRBD1 matches 9 bases. The CDR3 has 14 amino acids. Germline trimming cut 7 bases from V and 7 bases from J; bases unmatched to any gene: 10. Per germline, CDR1 MNHNS and CDR2 SASEGT. CDR3 sequence reads: CASKPLTTGGEAFF. The CDR3 DNA sequence: TGTGCCAGCAAACCCCTGACGACAGGGGGTGAAGCTTTCTTT.